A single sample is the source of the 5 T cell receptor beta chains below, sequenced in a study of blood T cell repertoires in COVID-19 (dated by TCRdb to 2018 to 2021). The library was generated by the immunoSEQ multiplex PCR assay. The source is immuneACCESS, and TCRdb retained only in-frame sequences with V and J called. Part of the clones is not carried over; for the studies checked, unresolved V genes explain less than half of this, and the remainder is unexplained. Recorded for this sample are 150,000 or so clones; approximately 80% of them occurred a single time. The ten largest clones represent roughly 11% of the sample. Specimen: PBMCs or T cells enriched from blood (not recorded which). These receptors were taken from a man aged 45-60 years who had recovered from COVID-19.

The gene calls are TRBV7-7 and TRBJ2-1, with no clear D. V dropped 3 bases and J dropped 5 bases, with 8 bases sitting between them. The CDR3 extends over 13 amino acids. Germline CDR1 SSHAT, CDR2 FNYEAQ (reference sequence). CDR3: CASSLGQNNEQFF. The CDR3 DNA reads TGTGCCAGCAGCTTGGGCCAGAACAATGAGCAGTTCTTC.

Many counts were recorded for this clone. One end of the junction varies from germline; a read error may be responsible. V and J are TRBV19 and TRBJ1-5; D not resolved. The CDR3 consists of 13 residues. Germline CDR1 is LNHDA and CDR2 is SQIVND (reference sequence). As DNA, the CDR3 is TGTGCCAGTAGTATTGGGAGCACTCAGCCCCAGCATTTT. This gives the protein CASSIGSTQPQHF.

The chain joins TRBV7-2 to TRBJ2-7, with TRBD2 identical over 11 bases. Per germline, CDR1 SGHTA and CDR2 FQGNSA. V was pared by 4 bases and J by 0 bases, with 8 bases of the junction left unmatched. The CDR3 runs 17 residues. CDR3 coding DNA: TGTGCCAGCAGCTCGGGACTAGCGGCACATAGCTCCTACGAGCAGTACTTC. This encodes CASSSGLAAHSSYEQYF.

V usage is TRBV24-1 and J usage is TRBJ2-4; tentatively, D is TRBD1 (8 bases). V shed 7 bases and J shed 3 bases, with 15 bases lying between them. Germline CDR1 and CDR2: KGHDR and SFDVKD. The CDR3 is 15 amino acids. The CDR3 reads CATSLGGTGKNIQYF. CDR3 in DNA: TGTGCCACCAGCCTGGGGGGGACAGGCAAAAACATTCAGTACTTC.

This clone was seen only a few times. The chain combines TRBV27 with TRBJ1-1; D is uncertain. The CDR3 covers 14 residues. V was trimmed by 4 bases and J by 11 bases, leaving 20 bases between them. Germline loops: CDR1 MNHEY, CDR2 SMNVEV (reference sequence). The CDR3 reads CASSSYSTASYAFF. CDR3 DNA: TGTGCCAGCAGTTCCTACAGCACAGCTTCTTATGCTTTCTTT.